This T cell receptor (beta chain) appears in the sequencing data of a study of T cell repertoires in cytomegalovirus infection. Across the study: Both a matching HLA type and CMV infection were indicated by public TCR beta signatures. Study conclusions and caveats: Pooled public TCR beta family frequency picked out CMV carriers with the relevant HLA. CMV-specific HLA-C-restricted TCR beta clonotypes dominated the ex vivo response.

Turning to this clonotype: Its antigen is currently unknown. A read error is possible here, since a much larger clone lies one base away.

TCRdb recomputed calls from the reads with MiXCR, one row per CDR3 protein. The sample shows 250,000 to 300,000 distinct CDR3 sequences, approximately 13% of them seen only once. The clonotype comes from a human donor in good health (CMV status not recorded). Some clones in this sample may be carry-over from other donors' samples. Sequencing was done on a sample of PBMCs.

This CDR3 reads CASRRGGRSGGTGELCF. CDR3 nucleotides: TGTGCCAGCCGGCGTGGCGGGAGGTCAGGTGGCACCGGGGAGCTGTGTTTT. The rearrangement links TRBV7-2 to TRBJ2-2; the match to TRBD2 covers 8 bases. This CDR3 comprises 17 residues. Germline values: CDR1 SGHTA, CDR2 FQGNSA. The full variable domain, in which reference TRBV7-2 and TRBJ2-2 provide the parts outside the CDR3, is GAGVSQSPSNKVTEKGKDVELRCDPISGHTALYWYRQSLGQGLEFLIYFQGNSAPDKSGLPSDRFSAERTGGSVSTLTIQRTQQEDSAVYLCASRRGGRSGGTGELCFGEGSRLTVL.